This TCR beta chain originates from a study of blood T cells in healthy people across ages. Study-level points and caveats: Diversity figures derived from one million T cells were judged to underestimate the true value.

Combining a sample-barcoded 5' primer with a J-beta primer mix, a second PCR ran for about 7 to 12 cycles. TCRdb reanalysed the 5' RACE reads using MiXCR and keeps one entry per CDR3 protein. There are some 900,000 distinct CDR3 sequences in the sample; 25% to 30% occur only once, and roughly a sixth lies in the top ten. This clonotype was observed at least ten times. Its matching antigen is unknown. V lost 5 bases to trimming and J lost 5 bases; unmatched junction nucleotides: 10. The germline V gene encodes CDR1 SGHTA and CDR2 FQGNSA. The CDR3 extends over 15 amino acids. This TCR derives from a woman of 80 years or more in good health. Sequencing was performed on blood. V usage is TRBV7-2 and J usage is TRBJ1-2; 8 positions match TRBD1. The CDR3 DNA is TGTGCCAGCAGCCCCGCTCAGGGGGCTAGGTATGGCTACACCTTC. Protein product: CASSPAQGARYGYTF.